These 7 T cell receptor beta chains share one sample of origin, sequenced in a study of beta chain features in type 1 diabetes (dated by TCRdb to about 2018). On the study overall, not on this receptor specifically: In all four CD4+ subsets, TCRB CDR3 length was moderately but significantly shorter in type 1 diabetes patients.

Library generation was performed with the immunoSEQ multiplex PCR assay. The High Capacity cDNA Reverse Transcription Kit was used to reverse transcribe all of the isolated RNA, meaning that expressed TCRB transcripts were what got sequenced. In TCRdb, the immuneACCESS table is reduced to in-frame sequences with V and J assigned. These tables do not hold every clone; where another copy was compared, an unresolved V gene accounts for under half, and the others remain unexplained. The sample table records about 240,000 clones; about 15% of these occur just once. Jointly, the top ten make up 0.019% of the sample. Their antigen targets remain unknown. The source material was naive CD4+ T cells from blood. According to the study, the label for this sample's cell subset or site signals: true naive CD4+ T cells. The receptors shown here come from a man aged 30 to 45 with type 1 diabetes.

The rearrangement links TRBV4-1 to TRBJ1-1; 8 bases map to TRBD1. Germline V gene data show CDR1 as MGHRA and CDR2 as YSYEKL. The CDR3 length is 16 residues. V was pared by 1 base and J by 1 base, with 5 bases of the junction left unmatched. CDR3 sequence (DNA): TGCGCCAGCAGCCAAGTTGGACAGGGATCGAACACTGAAGCTTTCTTT. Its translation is CASSQVGQGSNTEAFF.

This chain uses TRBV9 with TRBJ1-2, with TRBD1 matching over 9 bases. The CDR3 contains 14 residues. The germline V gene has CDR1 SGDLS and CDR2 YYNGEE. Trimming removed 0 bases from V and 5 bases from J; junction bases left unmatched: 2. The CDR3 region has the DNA TGTGCCAGCAGCGTAGCCGGGACAGGGTATGGCTACACCTTC. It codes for CASSVAGTGYGYTF.

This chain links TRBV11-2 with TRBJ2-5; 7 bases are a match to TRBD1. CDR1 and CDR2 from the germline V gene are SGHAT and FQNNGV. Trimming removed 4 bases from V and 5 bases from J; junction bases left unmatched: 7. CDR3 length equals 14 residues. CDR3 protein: CASSSYDRVETQYF. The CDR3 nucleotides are TGTGCCAGCAGCTCCTACGACAGGGTTGAGACCCAGTACTTC.

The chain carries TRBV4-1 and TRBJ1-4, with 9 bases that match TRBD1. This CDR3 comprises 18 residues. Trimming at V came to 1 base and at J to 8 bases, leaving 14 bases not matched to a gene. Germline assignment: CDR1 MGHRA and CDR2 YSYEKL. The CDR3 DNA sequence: TGCGCCAGCAGCCAAGGACCACAACGGGACAGGGTGGAGGAAAAACTGTTTTTT. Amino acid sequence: CASSQGPQRDRVEEKLFF.

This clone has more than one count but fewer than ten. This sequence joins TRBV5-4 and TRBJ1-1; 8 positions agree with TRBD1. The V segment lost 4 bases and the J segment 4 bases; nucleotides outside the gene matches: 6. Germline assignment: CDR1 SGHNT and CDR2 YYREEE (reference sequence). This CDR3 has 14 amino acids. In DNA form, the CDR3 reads TGTGCCAGCAGCATGACAGGGGCGGTCACTGAAGCTTTCTTT. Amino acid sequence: CASSMTGAVTEAFF.

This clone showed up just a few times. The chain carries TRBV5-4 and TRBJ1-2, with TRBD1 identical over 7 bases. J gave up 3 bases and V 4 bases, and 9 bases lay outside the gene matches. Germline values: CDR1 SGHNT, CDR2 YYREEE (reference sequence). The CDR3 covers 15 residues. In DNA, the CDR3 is TGTGCCAGCAGCCCTCCACAGGGGCGGGACTATGGCTACACCTTC. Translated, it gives CASSPPQGRDYGYTF.

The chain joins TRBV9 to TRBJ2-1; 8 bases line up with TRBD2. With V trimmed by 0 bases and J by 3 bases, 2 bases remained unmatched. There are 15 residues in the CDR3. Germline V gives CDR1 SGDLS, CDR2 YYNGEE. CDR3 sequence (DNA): TGTGCCAGCAGCGTAGAAAGCGGGAGCTACAATGAGCAGTTCTTC. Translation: CASSVESGSYNEQFF.